The 18 T cell receptor beta chains listed next were all sequenced from one sample in a study of control samples from healthy donors and cancer patients. Profiling relied on immunoSEQ multiplex PCR, and the TCRdb table lists in-frame clones only, not all of them. Counted here are about 59,000 clones, 92% occurring once; the ten biggest clones make up about 1.7%. Sequenced material: PBMCs. The source is a man aged 40-49 years with colorectal cancer.

The chain employs TRBV9 and TRBJ2-5, with D perhaps TRBD2 (6 bases). Trimming removed 1 base from V and 2 bases from J, with 12 bases in between. In germline, CDR1 is SGDLS, CDR2 YYNGEE. CDR3 size: 15 residues. The CDR3 loop is CASSVLAGGQETQYF. The DNA for the CDR3 is TGTGCCAGCAGCGTATTGGCAGGAGGGCAAGAGACCCAGTACTTC.

The V call is TRBV5-4, the J call TRBJ1-2, with a tentative D call TRBD1 (5 bases). This CDR3 spans 13 amino acids. Germline CDR1 reads SGHNT; CDR2 reads YYREEE (reference sequence). V was pared by 3 bases and J by 9 bases, with 15 bases between. The CDR3 DNA reads TGTGCCAGCAGCTCCCGTGACAGTTTTAGCTACACCTTC. It is translated as CASSSRDSFSYTF.

In its sample, this clone was seen a few times. J is TRBJ2-2 and V is TRBV9; D is uncertain. CDR1 is SGDLS and CDR2 is YYNGEE in the germline V gene. The CDR3 has 11 residues. Trimming stripped 3 bases from V and 7 bases from J, with 4 bases between. The CDR3 DNA follows: TGTGCCAGCAGCGACCTCGGGGAGCTGTTTTTT. Encoded protein: CASSDLGELFF.

This chain links TRBV2 with TRBJ1-1; D not certain. V was shortened by 5 bases and J by 0 bases, with 13 bases between the two germline ends. The CDR3 loop spans 15 amino acids. Germline V CDR1 and CDR2: SNHLY, FYNNEI. CDR3 in amino acids: CASSLNSLMNTEAFF. Written as DNA, the CDR3 is TGTGCCAGCAGTCTCAACAGCCTAATGAACACTGAAGCTTTCTTT. The whole variable domain, filled in from reference TRBV2 and TRBJ1-1, reads EPEVTQTPSHQVTQMGQEVILRCVPISNHLYFYWYRQILGQKVEFLVSFYNNEISEKSEIFDDQFSVERPDGSNFTLKIRSTKLEDSAMYFCASSLNSLMNTEAFFGQGTRLTVV.

V is TRBV9 and J is TRBJ2-1; tentatively, D is TRBD1 or TRBD2 (5 bases each). The germline gives CDR1 SGDLS, CDR2 YYNGEE. This CDR3 has 14 residues. The V and J ends lost 0 bases and 8 bases respectively, with 12 bases between them. The CDR3, as DNA: TGTGCCAGCAGCGTAGATGCTAGAGGGGATGAGCAGTTCTTC. This sequence encodes CASSVDARGDEQFF.

CDR3 residues: CASSPRQGYGYTF. DNA for the CDR3: TGTGCCAGCAGCCCACGACAGGGGTATGGCTACACCTTC. The rearrangement links TRBV12-3 or TRBV12-4 to TRBJ1-2; TRBD1 agrees at 8 bases. CDR3 length: 13 amino acids. The V gene end was trimmed by 6 bases and the J gene end by 5 bases; junction bases not matched to a gene: 5.

This chain joins TRBV3-1 (or the pseudogene TRBV3-2) and TRBJ1-1; TRBD1 matches at 10 bases. CDR1 LGHDT and CDR2 YNNKEL come from the germline V gene (reference sequence). The CDR3 has 14 residues. J gave up 10 bases and V 6 bases, and 11 bases lay outside the gene matches. The CDR3 DNA follows: TGTGCCAGCAGGCACCGGGACAGGGGCGGGAGAGCTTTCTTT. It codes for CASRHRDRGGRAFF.

This clone was seen a handful of times. The chain links TRBV7-9 to TRBJ1-1; D gene ambiguous. The CDR3 has 14 amino acids. Germline loops: CDR1 SEHNR, CDR2 FQNEAQ (reference sequence). Trimming pared 2 bases from V and 5 bases from J, leaving 12 bases between. The CDR3 sequence: CASSLPSGKTEAFF. CDR3 DNA: TGTGCCAGCAGCTTACCGTCGGGGAAGACTGAAGCTTTCTTT. The entire variable domain, with the rest obtained from reference TRBV7-9 and TRBJ1-1, is as follows: DTGVSQNPRHKITKRGQNVTFRCDPISEHNRLYWYRQTLGQGPEFLTYFQNEAQLEKSRLLSDRFSAERPKGSFSTLEIQRTEQGDSAMYLCASSLPSGKTEAFFGQGTRLTVV.

CDR3 coding DNA: TGTGCCAGCAGTTTACAACGCGGGGAGCTGTTTTTT. Amino acids: CASSLQRGELFF. The rearrangement uses TRBV6-5 and TRBJ2-2; no reliable D call. V was trimmed by 4 bases and J by 7 bases, leaving 7 bases between them. This CDR3 spans 12 amino acids. Germline V gives CDR1 MNHEY, CDR2 SVGAGI.

The chain employs TRBV10-2 and TRBJ2-5; D may be TRBD2 (5 bases). Trimming took off 6 bases at V and 2 bases at J, with 10 bases between the two ends. Germline-derived CDR1 and CDR2 are WSHSY and SAAADI. CDR3 length: 13 amino acids. The CDR3 nucleotides are TGCGCCAGCAGAGGCAGCGGTCAAGAGACCCAGTACTTC. Amino acid sequence: CASRGSGQETQYF.

The chain employs TRBV5-1 and TRBJ2-7, with 7 nucleotides matching TRBD1. Germline V CDR1 and CDR2: SGHRS, YFSETQ. The CDR3 loop spans 14 amino acids. Trimming at V came to 3 bases and at J to 2 bases, leaving 5 bases not matched to a gene. The DNA of the CDR3 is TGCGCCAGCAGCTCCCAGCAGGGGGCCTACGAGCAGTACTTC. Translated, it gives CASSSQQGAYEQYF.

In DNA form, the CDR3 reads TGTGCCAGCAGCTCCCCCCGGACTAGCGGGCGCAACAATGAGCAGTTCTTC. Amino acids: CASSSPRTSGRNNEQFF. The rearrangement links TRBV11-2 to TRBJ2-1; 11 nucleotides agree with TRBD2. The CDR3 runs to 17 residues. V shed 4 bases and J 5 bases; nucleotides not matched to a gene: 10. The germline V gene encodes CDR1 SGHAT and CDR2 FQNNGV.

The rearrangement uses TRBV7-9 and TRBJ2-1; 9 nucleotides agree with TRBD2. V lost 5 bases and J lost 7; bases outside the gene matches: 9. CDR3 length: 15 amino acids. The V gene's germline CDR1 is SEHNR and CDR2 FQNEAQ (reference sequence). DNA of the CDR3: TGTGCCAGCAGCCGCCGGGTAGCGGGGGAAAATGAGCAGTTCTTC. This translates into CASSRRVAGENEQFF.

This clone was seen a single time. The chain has TRBV19 and TRBJ1-2; weak D call: TRBD1 (5 bases). CDR3 length: 16 residues. The germline CDR1 and CDR2 sequences are LNHDA and SQIVND (reference sequence). The V end lost 2 bases, the J end lost 0 bases, and 13 bases lay between the germline ends. As DNA, the CDR3 is TGTGCCAGTAGTATACGGGACGGAATTACTAACTATGGCTACACCTTC. Encoded protein: CASSIRDGITNYGYTF.

J is TRBJ2-2 and V is TRBV5-1; D gene uncertain. Trimming took off 0 bases at V and 1 base at J, with 7 bases between the two ends. CDR3 length: 15 amino acids. Germline V gene sequence: CDR1 SGHRS, CDR2 YFSETQ. This CDR3 reads CASSLGRVNTGELFF. The DNA for the CDR3 is TGCGCCAGCAGCTTGGGAAGGGTGAACACCGGGGAGCTGTTTTTT.

The gene calls are TRBV13 and TRBJ1-1; TRBD1 might be the D (5 bases). Trimming pared 8 bases from V and 1 base from J, leaving 11 bases between. CDR3 size: 13 residues. Per the germline V gene, CDR1 is PRHDT and CDR2 is FYEKMQ (reference sequence). This CDR3 is CASSTAANTEAFF. The CDR3 DNA reads TGTGCCAGCTCGACAGCGGCGAACACTGAAGCTTTCTTT.

This chain joins TRBV11-2 and TRBJ1-6; D call uncertain. Germline assignment: CDR1 SGHAT and CDR2 FQNNGV. V gave up 5 bases and J gave up 7 bases, with 15 bases separating them. The CDR3 covers 15 residues. CDR3 sequence reads: CASSLQAGRNSPLHF. The CDR3 nucleotides read TGTGCCAGCAGCCTGCAAGCAGGAAGGAATTCACCCCTCCACTTT.

The J gene is TRBJ2-2, the V gene TRBV9; D unclear. The length of the CDR3 is 13 residues. Germline loops: CDR1 SGDLS, CDR2 YYNGEE. V lost 4 bases to trimming and J lost 4 bases, with 8 bases between them. CDR3 sequence reads: CASSLISTGELFF. CDR3 bases: TGTGCCAGCAGCTTGATAAGCACCGGGGAGCTGTTTTTT.